One sample yielded the 20 T cell receptor beta chains listed below, sequenced in a study of blood T cell repertoires in COVID-19. Assay: immunoSEQ multiplex PCR; the TCRdb copy retains only in-frame clones and omits some. The sample lists approximately 350,000 clones, roughly four fifths seen once, with approximately 5% in the top ten. The sequencing sample was made of PBMCs or T cells enriched from blood (not recorded which). The receptors shown here come from a woman in her fifties or sixties who had recovered from COVID-19.

The chain recombines TRBV28 with TRBJ2-7; D remains ambiguous. The CDR3 has 13 residues. Germline CDR1 and CDR2: MDHEN and SYDVKM. V was shortened by 4 bases and J by 4 bases, with 11 bases between the two germline ends. The CDR3 reads CASSSYDMYEQYF. The CDR3 DNA follows: TGTGCCAGCAGTTCCTACGACATGTACGAGCAGTACTTC. Variable domain in full (rest from reference TRBV28 and TRBJ2-7): DVKVTQSSRYLVKRTGEKVFLECVQDMDHENMFWYRQDPGLGLRLIYFSYDVKMKEKGDIPEGYSVSREKKERFSLILESASTNQTSMYLCASSSYDMYEQYFGPGTRLTVT.

This clone has more than one count but fewer than ten. This sample also contains other DNA sequences that code for the same CDR3. Here the CDR3 DNA reads TGTGCCAGCAGCCCGGGGGGCTATGGCTACACCTTC. Protein: CASSPGGYGYTF. This rearrangement joins TRBV28 to TRBJ1-2; D is perhaps TRBD1 (5 bases). V dropped 6 bases and J dropped 4 bases, with 9 bases sitting between them. CDR3 length: 12 residues. Germline loops: CDR1 MDHEN, CDR2 SYDVKM.

The V call is TRBV3-1 (or the pseudogene TRBV3-2), the J call TRBJ1-3, with unresolved D. Germline V CDR1 and CDR2: LGHDT, YNNKEL (reference sequence). The ends were cut back, 3 bases at V and 0 bases at J, with 9 bases in the middle. The CDR3 consists of 15 residues. CDR3 nucleotides: TGTGCCAGCAGCCACCCGTCCGGCTCTGGAAACACCATATATTTT. Its translation is CASSHPSGSGNTIYF.

This chain connects TRBV6-2 or TRBV6-3 to TRBJ2-7; 9 bases agree with TRBD2. The CDR3 runs 17 residues. Germline V lookup: CDR1 MNHEY, CDR2 SVGEGT. The trim removed 0 bases at V and 4 bases at J, leaving 10 bases unmatched. The CDR3 sequence: CASSYSIRLAGRYEQYF. In DNA form, the CDR3 reads TGTGCCAGCAGTTACTCGATCCGGCTAGCGGGGCGATACGAGCAGTACTTC.

The gene calls are TRBV19 and TRBJ1-2; D possibly corresponds to TRBD1 (5 bases). Per the germline V gene, CDR1 is LNHDA and CDR2 is SQIVND (reference sequence). The CDR3 spans 14 residues. Trimming removed 2 bases from V and 4 bases from J, with 11 bases in between. CDR3 sequence reads: CASSITGGRYGYTF. The DNA of the CDR3 is TGTGCCAGTAGTATAACGGGGGGACGCTATGGCTACACCTTC.

The chain employs TRBV29-1 and TRBJ1-1; perhaps TRBD1 as D (6 bases). The germline V gene encodes CDR1 SQVTM and CDR2 ANQGSEA. This CDR3 has 12 amino acids. The V end lost 1 base, the J end lost 8 bases, and 11 bases lay between the germline ends. The DNA for the CDR3 is TGCAGCGTTGAAGTGGGGGCAAGAGAAGCTTTCTTT. Its translation is CSVEVGAREAFF.

The chain recombines TRBV19 with TRBJ1-2; 10 nucleotides line up with TRBD1. With 5 bases clipped from V and 8 bases from J, the junction kept 14 bases outside the gene matches. CDR3 length: 16 residues. Germline V lookup: CDR1 LNHDA, CDR2 SQIVND (reference sequence). CDR3 sequence (DNA): TGTGCCAGTAGTTTACCCCGGACGGGACAGGGGCTGGGCTACACCTTC. Protein product: CASSLPRTGQGLGYTF.

The CDR3 loop is CARPRDGSSNQPQHF. For the CDR3, the DNA is TGCGCCCGCCCACGTGACGGGAGTAGCAATCAGCCCCAGCATTTT. The rearrangement uses TRBV10-1 and TRBJ1-5; no firm D call. Germline V CDR1 and CDR2: WNHNN, SYGVQD (reference sequence). The CDR3 is made up of 15 amino acids. Trimming removed 11 bases at V and 0 bases at J, with 17 bases between.

The rearrangement joins TRBV18 to TRBJ2-3; TRBD2 agrees at 7 bases. This CDR3 contains 17 residues. The trim removed 3 bases at V and 2 bases at J, leaving 11 bases unmatched. Germline V gene lookup returns CDR1 KGHSH and CDR2 LQKENI. Here the CDR3 DNA reads TGTGCCAGCTCACCCGTCCCCGGGGGGAGTAACACAGATACGCAGTATTTT. It translates to CASSPVPGGSNTDTQYF.

This clone was counted many times. The chain carries TRBV12-3 or TRBV12-4 and TRBJ1-5; D remains unclear. Between the trimmed V and J ends, which lost 3 bases and 9 bases, there was a span of 12 bases. The CDR3 has 13 residues. As DNA, the CDR3 is TGTGCCAGCAGTTTGAGTCGCGTTTGGCCCCAGCATTTT. This encodes CASSLSRVWPQHF.

The chain uses TRBV12-3 or TRBV12-4 and TRBJ1-2; TRBD1 matches 8 bases. J gave up 7 bases and V 4 bases, and 5 bases lay outside the gene matches. This CDR3 spans 13 amino acids. The CDR3 protein is CASSSDRVSGYTF. The DNA of the CDR3 is TGTGCCAGCAGTTCGGACAGGGTTAGTGGCTACACCTTC.

The J gene is TRBJ1-3, the V gene TRBV5-1; D is unresolved. The CDR3 has 13 residues. Germline CDR1 SGHRS, CDR2 YFSETQ. V lost 3 bases, J lost 0 bases, and 4 bases lay in between. The CDR3 DNA follows: TGCGCCAGCAGCTCAGACTCTGGAAACACCATATATTTT. Encoded protein: CASSSDSGNTIYF.

This rearrangement joins TRBV2 to TRBJ2-7; the match to TRBD2 covers 10 bases. Trimming took 2 bases from V and 5 from J; bases not matched to a gene: 9. The CDR3 has 16 residues. Germline V gene data show CDR1 as SNHLY and CDR2 as FYNNEI. CDR3 bases: TGTGCCAGCAGTGAATTCCCGGGGACTAGCGCCGACGAGCAGTACTTC. Amino acids: CASSEFPGTSADEQYF.

The J gene is TRBJ1-6, the V gene TRBV2; unclear D gene. CDR1 and CDR2 from the germline V gene are SNHLY and FYNNEI. Deletions cut 4 bases from V and 11 bases from J, with 9 bases between. There are 12 residues in the CDR3. The CDR3 DNA follows: TGTGCCAGCAGTGTTAAGAGGACACCCCTCCACTTT. Amino acids: CASSVKRTPLHF.

The chain recombines TRBV5-1 with TRBJ2-2; a possible D gene is TRBD1 (5 bases). The germline gives CDR1 SGHRS, CDR2 YFSETQ. Trimming shortened V by 4 bases and J by 7 bases, and 14 bases separated the two germline ends. This CDR3 comprises 14 residues. CDR3 nucleotides: TGCGCCAGCAGCCCACCCAGGGTTGACGGGGAGCTGTTTTTT. Translation gives CASSPPRVDGELFF. Full variable domain (remainder filled in from reference TRBV5-1 and TRBJ2-2): KAGVTQTPRYLIKTRGQQVTLSCSPISGHRSVSWYQQTPGQGLQFLFEYFSETQRNKGNFPGRFSGRQFSNSRSEMNVSTLELGDSALYLCASSPPRVDGELFFGEGSRLTVL.

CDR3 in amino acids: CASSSTGGTYEQYF. DNA of the CDR3: TGTGCCAGTAGTAGTACAGGGGGAACCTACGAGCAGTACTTC. The chain recombines TRBV19 with TRBJ2-7; 8 bases align to TRBD1. Trimming removed 4 bases from V and 2 bases from J; junction bases left unmatched: 4. In germline, CDR1 is LNHDA, CDR2 SQIVND (reference sequence). This CDR3 has 14 amino acids.

The chain carries TRBV5-1 and TRBJ1-4; 7 positions match TRBD1. The junction had 6 bases not matched to a gene; V was cut back by 0 bases and J by 4 bases. This CDR3 comprises 16 residues. Germline assignment: CDR1 SGHRS and CDR2 YFSETQ. The CDR3 loop is CASSLVGNRGNEKLFF. The DNA of the CDR3 is TGCGCCAGCAGCTTGGTAGGAAACAGGGGTAATGAAAAACTGTTTTTT.

The J gene is TRBJ1-2, the V gene TRBV7-2, with 7 bases fitting TRBD1. Germline V gives CDR1 SGHTA, CDR2 FQGNSA. The V segment lost 4 bases and the J segment 6 bases; nucleotides outside the gene matches: 8. The CDR3 totals 14 residues. Here the CDR3 reads CASSSKTGRDGYTF. The CDR3 DNA reads TGTGCCAGCAGCTCGAAGACAGGGAGAGATGGCTACACCTTC. Supplemented by reference TRBV7-2 and TRBJ1-2, the full variable domain reads GAGVSQSPSNKVTEKGKDVELRCDPISGHTALYWYRQSLGQGLEFLIYFQGNSAPDKSGLPSDRFSAERTGGSVSTLTIQRTQQEDSAVYLCASSSKTGRDGYTFGSGTRLTVV.

This chain joins TRBV7-2 and TRBJ2-1; 14 nucleotides agree with TRBD2. The CDR3 consists of 16 residues. Looked up from germline, CDR1 is SGHTA and CDR2 is FQGNSA. Losses at the gene ends were 1 base for V and 9 bases for J; bases not matched to a gene: 5. The CDR3 sequence is CASSLVGTSGSREQFF. CDR3 DNA: TGTGCCAGCAGCTTAGTGGGGACTAGCGGGAGCCGTGAGCAGTTCTTC.

V and J are TRBV3-1 (or the pseudogene TRBV3-2) and TRBJ2-3; TRBD2 matches 15 bases. The CDR3 sequence is 16 residues long. The germline gives CDR1 LGHDT, CDR2 YNNKEL (reference sequence). The V gene end was trimmed by 6 bases and the J gene end by 9 bases; junction bases not matched to a gene: 10. The CDR3 DNA is TGTGCCAGCAGTTCTCGGACTAGCGGGAGGGCCTTCACGCAGTATTTT. As protein: CASSSRTSGRAFTQYF.